This T cell receptor beta chain was sequenced in a study of cytomegalovirus exposure and HLA in healthy donors. About this clone: The target antigen is unknown.

Sequencing used immunoSEQ multiplex PCR; TCRdb keeps in-frame clones, though not all of them. The data hold about 110,000 clones, with 70% to 90% observed a single time. Study conclusions and caveats: Researchers reported that a few CMV-associated chains were confirmed in vitro as CMV antigen-specific.

Between the trimmed V and J ends, which lost 4 bases and 5 bases, there was a span of 10 bases. This CDR3 has 13 amino acids. In germline, CDR1 is SGHTA, CDR2 FQGTGA. This chain joins TRBV7-3 and TRBJ2-3; the D is unclear. The sequencing sample was made of PBMCs. The receptor was isolated from a woman under 30 in good health and CMV-seronegative. The CDR3 loop reads CASSSDRGDTQYF. In nucleotides, the CDR3 is TGTGCCAGCAGCTCAGATCGAGGAGATACGCAGTATTTT.